These 32 T cell receptor beta chains were all obtained from the same sample, sequenced in a study of blood T cells in healthy people across ages. PCR was performed a second time for roughly 6 to 12 cycles using a sample-barcoded 5' primer and a J-beta primer mix. TCRdb re-analysed the 5' RACE reads in MiXCR, keeping a single row per CDR3 protein. The profile shows roughly 800,000 distinct CDR3 sequences, 25% of them singletons. The sample was also reused in another study, on T cells of mothers and their children.

Material: blood. Every receptor here comes from a boy aged 5-17 years in good health.

The table lists this clonotype with a few counts. The J gene is TRBJ2-7, the V gene TRBV7-6, with D tentatively TRBD1 (6 bases). Germline V gives CDR1 SGHVS, CDR2 FNYEAQ. The CDR3 consists of 15 residues. Trimming pared 5 bases from V and 2 bases from J, leaving 16 bases between. The CDR3 spells CASSPGTSSTYEQYF. The CDR3 region has the DNA TGTGCCAGCAGCCCCGGGACAAGTAGCACCTACGAGCAGTACTTC.

The DNA for the CDR3 is TGTGCCAGCACGCCGAACCCGGGACTAGCGGACAATGAGCAGTTCTTC. Amino acid sequence: CASTPNPGLADNEQFF. V gene TRBV6-4 combines with J gene TRBJ2-5; 11 nucleotides line up with TRBD2. With the DNA end fitting TRBJ2-1 better, the J assignment may be wrong. CDR1 and CDR2 from the germline V gene are MRHNA and SNTAGT. The CDR3 runs to 16 residues.

The sample holds a few counts of this clonotype. Because it lacks the conserved phenylalanine or tryptophan at the end, this CDR3 is likely a read error. The gene calls are TRBV7-8 and TRBJ2-3; D not certain. Germline CDR1 reads SGHVS; CDR2 reads FQNEAQ. CDR3 length equals 12 residues. V was trimmed by 5 bases and J by 2 bases, leaving 5 bases between them. The DNA of the CDR3 is TGTGCCAGCAGCCCGAACACAGATACGCAGTATATT. It specifies CASSPNTDTQYI.

CDR3 protein: CASSEWGTYQETQYF. CDR3 sequence (DNA): TGTGCCAGCAGTGAATGGGGGACGTACCAAGAGACCCAGTACTTC. The chain uses TRBV25-1 and TRBJ2-5; D is perhaps TRBD1 or TRBD2 (5 bases each). The CDR3 extends over 15 amino acids. V lost 1 base and J lost 0, with 9 bases in between. Germline V gene data show CDR1 as MGHDK and CDR2 as SYGVNS.

This clonotype was observed a handful of times. This chain uses TRBV29-1 with TRBJ2-2; 10 bases map to TRBD2. The CDR3 contains 16 residues. The germline V gene encodes CDR1 SQVTM and CDR2 ANQGSEA. V shed 6 bases, J shed 6 bases, and the junction held 13 bases outside the gene matches. Here the CDR3 DNA reads TGCAGCGTGATATGGCTAGCGGGAGTCGAGTCCGGGGAGCTGTTTTTT. Amino acids: CSVIWLAGVESGELFF.

The chain joins TRBV12-3 or TRBV12-4 to TRBJ2-7; maybe TRBD1 (6 bases). V gave up 5 bases and J gave up 5 bases, with 16 bases separating them. This CDR3 spans 14 amino acids. For the CDR3, the DNA is TGTGCCAGCAGTGGGGGCGGGCTGGGTAACGAGCAGTACTTC. This translates into CASSGGGLGNEQYF.

This clonotype was detected ten times or more. The chain is built from TRBV7-2 and TRBJ1-5; unclear D gene. The germline V and J ends were trimmed by 6 bases and 0 bases, with 6 bases remaining between them. The germline V gene encodes CDR1 SGHTA and CDR2 FQGNSA. The length of the CDR3 is 13 residues. The CDR3 coding sequence is TGTGCCAGCAGTTTTTCTAGCAATCAGCCCCAGCATTTT. Translating gives CASSFSSNQPQHF.

Only a few counts were recorded for this clonotype. This sequence joins TRBV29-1 and TRBJ2-3, with 8 positions matching TRBD1. The J segment lost 5 bases and the V segment lost 1 base, leaving 2 bases of the junction unmatched. The CDR3 runs to 13 residues. Germline V gives CDR1 SQVTM, CDR2 ANQGSEA. The CDR3 coding sequence is TGCAGCGTTGAAGGGGACAGGCGAGATACGCAGTATTTT. Encoded protein: CSVEGDRRDTQYF.

The chain has TRBV4-3 and TRBJ2-5, with 12 bases that match TRBD2. In germline, CDR1 is LGHNA, CDR2 YSLEER. The CDR3 covers 15 residues. After removal of 6 bases from V and 5 bases from J, the junction contained 7 bases not matched to a gene. CDR3 nucleotides: TGCGCCAGCAGTACCGGGACTAGCGGGTTGGAGACCCAGTACTTC. This encodes CASSTGTSGLETQYF.

The sample holds a few counts of this clonotype. The chain combines TRBV10-3 with TRBJ2-7; TRBD1 might be the D (5 bases). V dropped 3 bases and J dropped 2 bases, with 14 bases sitting between them. The CDR3 covers 15 residues. Germline V gene data show CDR1 as ENHRY and CDR2 as SYGVKD. CDR3 DNA sequence: TGTGCCATCAGTGAATCGGACATAACCGCCTACGAGCAGTACTTC. Translation gives CAISESDITAYEQYF.

In this sample, this clonotype turned up a few times. This chain links TRBV6-1 with TRBJ2-7; 7 bases match TRBD1. Germline-derived CDR1 and CDR2 are MNHNS and SASEGT. There are 14 residues in the CDR3. V dropped 3 bases and J dropped 4; count of bases not matched to a gene: 6. CDR3 amino acids: CASSDGTALYEQYF. CDR3 in DNA: TGTGCCAGCAGTGACGGGACAGCGTTATACGAGCAGTACTTC.

The CDR3, as DNA: TGCAGTGCTAAACCGGGGTCCGTGATTGAAGCTTTCTTT. This sequence encodes CSAKPGSVIEAFF. The chain links TRBV20-1 to TRBJ1-1; the D is unclear. The V end lost 4 bases, the J end lost 7 bases, and 16 bases lay between the germline ends. Germline V gene sequence: CDR1 DFQATT, CDR2 SNEGSKA (reference sequence). The CDR3 extends over 13 amino acids.

V usage is TRBV4-2 and J usage is TRBJ1-2; no reliable D call. This CDR3 has 13 amino acids. Germline CDR1 reads LGHNA; CDR2 reads YNFKEQ. The V end was cut by 5 bases, the J end by 6 bases, with 13 bases between. This CDR3 is CASSNRAGDGYTF. CDR3 coding DNA: TGTGCCAGCAGCAACCGGGCCGGCGATGGCTACACCTTC.

The rearrangement uses TRBV4-2 and TRBJ2-5; D remains unclear. The DNA end is more similar to TRBJ2-7, so the J call may be wrong. The CDR3 spans 15 residues. Germline CDR1 LGHNA, CDR2 YNFKEQ. Here the CDR3 DNA reads TGTGCCAGCAGCCAATTAAACCACGTCCCCCTCGAGCAGTACTTC. Amino acids: CASSQLNHVPLEQYF.

This clonotype was seen a handful of times. V usage is TRBV12-3 or TRBV12-4 and J usage is TRBJ2-6, with TRBD1 matching over 9 bases. V shed 3 bases, J shed 1 base, and the junction held 1 base outside the gene matches. The CDR3 covers 16 residues. The CDR3 DNA reads as TGTGCCAGCAGTTTCGGGACAGGGTCTGGGGCCAACGTCCTGACTTTC. As protein: CASSFGTGSGANVLTF.

There are many counts of this clonotype. CDR3 in DNA: TGTGCCAGCAGCGTAGGAGCGGAGGGGGCGGGTGAGCAGTTCTTC. As protein: CASSVGAEGAGEQFF. This chain connects TRBV9 to TRBJ2-1, with D maybe TRBD1 (7 bases). The CDR3 is 15 amino acids. Looked up from germline, CDR1 is SGDLS and CDR2 is YYNGEE. V lost 0 bases to trimming and J lost 9 bases, with 16 bases between them.

This chain connects TRBV6-5 to TRBJ1-2; 7 bases are a match to TRBD1. V shed 6 bases and J 0 bases; nucleotides not matched to a gene: 7. The CDR3 totals 15 residues. The germline gives CDR1 MNHEY, CDR2 SVGAGI. The CDR3 loop is CASRFDRESNYGYTF. The CDR3 coding sequence is TGTGCCAGCAGGTTCGACAGGGAGTCTAACTATGGCTACACCTTC.

CDR3 coding DNA: TGCAGTGCTAGAGAGGTGACAGGGGAGACCCAGTACTTC. Its protein is CSAREVTGETQYF. The chain employs TRBV20-1 and TRBJ2-5; 7 bases map to TRBD1. The germline CDR1 and CDR2 sequences are DFQATT and SNEGSKA (reference sequence). The CDR3 is 13 residues long. J was trimmed by 5 bases and V by 0 bases; bases with no gene match: 3.

The gene calls are TRBV25-1 and TRBJ2-2; 13 bases map to TRBD2. V was pared by 4 bases and J by 4 bases, with 6 bases of the junction left unmatched. The CDR3 covers 17 residues. CDR1 is MGHDK and CDR2 is SYGVNS in the germline V gene. The CDR3 coding sequence is TGTGCCAGCAGTGGCGGACTAGCGGGAGTTGGCACCGGGGAGCTGTTTTTT. Its translation: CASSGGLAGVGTGELFF.

J is TRBJ2-1 and V is TRBV12-3 or TRBV12-4; no reliable D call. The CDR3 is 13 residues long. V lost 7 bases, J lost 8 bases, and 15 bases lay in between. The CDR3 DNA follows: TGTGCCAGCAACGATCTAGGATACCATGAGCAGTTCTTC. Amino acid sequence: CASNDLGYHEQFF.

The rearrangement joins TRBV3-1 to TRBJ2-7; 8 bases align to TRBD2. Germline CDR1 LGHDT, CDR2 YNNKEL (reference sequence). After removal of 3 bases from V and 1 base from J, the junction contained 5 bases not matched to a gene. The CDR3 covers 15 residues. The CDR3 reads CASSQSLAGSYEQYF. CDR3 bases: TGTGCCAGCAGCCAGTCCTTAGCGGGGTCCTACGAGCAGTACTTC.

The chain links TRBV20-1 to TRBJ2-5; D is unclear. The J call is doubtful: the DNA matches TRBJ2-1 better. This CDR3 is 12 amino acids long. The germline CDR1 and CDR2 sequences are DFQATT and SNEGSKA (reference sequence). In nucleotides, the CDR3 is TGCAGTGCTAGAGATGGGGACAATGAGCAGTTCTTC. Residues: CSARDGDNEQFF.

This clonotype was counted between two and nine times. The genes are TRBV7-3 and TRBJ2-2; TRBD2 matches 7 bases. Germline V gene sequence: CDR1 SGHTA, CDR2 FQGTGA. The V gene end was trimmed by 5 bases and the J gene end by 1 base; junction bases not matched to a gene: 7. The CDR3 totals 16 residues. Here the CDR3 DNA reads TGTGCCAGCAGCCCCCGGGGAGGGCAGAACACCGGGGAGCTGTTTTTT. This translates into CASSPRGGQNTGELFF.

This clonotype was picked up a small number of times. The chain has TRBV29-1 and TRBJ2-2; D is possibly TRBD2 (5 bases). V shed 8 bases and J shed 7 bases, with 11 bases lying between them. From germline, CDR1 is SQVTM and CDR2 ANQGSEA. The CDR3 has 11 residues. Written as DNA, the CDR3 is TGCAGCCCCGGGGATCACGGGGAGCTGTTTTTT. As protein: CSPGDHGELFF.

This rearrangement joins TRBV3-1 to TRBJ2-7; 8 positions agree with TRBD2. Trimming removed 0 bases from V and 4 bases from J; junction bases left unmatched: 8. The length of the CDR3 is 16 residues. The germline CDR1 and CDR2 sequences are LGHDT and YNNKEL (reference sequence). Here the CDR3 DNA reads TGTGCCAGCAGCCAAGAACCAGCGGGAGCCCAATACGAGCAGTACTTC. Encoded protein: CASSQEPAGAQYEQYF.

In its sample, this clonotype was seen a few times. The rearrangement uses TRBV6-2 or TRBV6-3 and TRBJ2-5; the D gene is possibly TRBD1 (6 bases). The DNA end is a closer match to TRBJ2-7, so the J assignment may be wrong. Germline CDR1 MNHEY, CDR2 SVGEGT. The CDR3 is 12 amino acids. The chain's CDR3 is CASTSGVYEQYF. The DNA of the CDR3 is TGTGCCAGCACGTCAGGGGTTTACGAGCAGTACTTC.

The CDR3 nucleotides read TGCGCCAGCAGCTTGGTCACAGGGGGCGGAAACAATGGCAATGAGCAGTTCTTC. It codes for CASSLVTGGGNNGNEQFF. The V and J genes are TRBV5-1 and TRBJ2-1, with 9 bases matching TRBD1. Germline V CDR1 and CDR2: SGHRS, YFSETQ. The CDR3 has 18 amino acids. With V trimmed by 0 bases and J by 6 bases, 13 bases remained unmatched.

This CDR3 is CASSFVAGGRNEQFF. The DNA of the CDR3 is TGTGCCAGCAGCTTTGTAGCGGGAGGAAGGAATGAGCAGTTCTTC. The V call is TRBV5-6, the J call TRBJ2-1; 10 bases are shared with TRBD2. The V gene's germline CDR1 is SGHDT and CDR2 YYEEEE. The CDR3 runs 15 residues. V trimming: 2 bases; J trimming: 7 bases; junction bases outside the gene matches: 6.

This rearrangement joins TRBV7-2 to TRBJ2-7, with D perhaps matching TRBD1 (6 bases). This CDR3 has 15 residues. The V gene's germline CDR1 is SGHTA and CDR2 FQGNSA. With 5 bases removed from V and 4 bases from J, the gap between germline ends came to 18 bases. The CDR3 loop is CASSEPPGVRYEQYF. Written as DNA, the CDR3 is TGTGCCAGCAGCGAACCGCCAGGGGTTCGGTACGAGCAGTACTTC.

DNA for the CDR3: TGCAGCGTTGAAGAGTGGTTCGGCACTGAAGCTTTCTTT. As protein: CSVEEWFGTEAFF. The genes are TRBV29-1 and TRBJ1-1; D not certain. The CDR3 spans 13 residues. The germline CDR1 and CDR2 sequences are SQVTM and ANQGSEA. V shed 0 bases and J shed 4 bases, with 9 bases lying between them.

The rearrangement links TRBV20-1 to TRBJ2-3, with a weak D call TRBD1 (7 bases). Germline CDR1 and CDR2: DFQATT and SNEGSKA (reference sequence). CDR3 length: 14 residues. V was clipped by 5 bases and J by 4 bases, with 16 bases between them. The CDR3, as DNA: TGCAGTGCTGAACCCAGGGGGGCTCCAGATACGCAGTATTTT. Translating gives CSAEPRGAPDTQYF.

The rearrangement joins TRBV10-3 to TRBJ2-5; a weak D match, TRBD2 (6 bases). The J call is in doubt because the DNA end fits TRBJ2-7 better. Germline CDR1 and CDR2: ENHRY and SYGVKD. The CDR3 is made up of 14 amino acids. The CDR3 loop is CAIRRAGRFDEQYF. The DNA of the CDR3 is TGTGCCATCAGGAGGGCAGGGAGGTTCGACGAGCAGTACTTC.